The clone carrying this TCR beta chain appeared once. Its antigen is not known. The record originates from a study of blood T cells in healthy people across ages. Whole-study results and caveats: Percentage of naive T cells showed a strong correlation with TCR beta diversity. Roughly linear age-related decline in beta diversity appeared, significant by age around 42. A greater number of naive CD4+ cells and higher diversity distinguished long-lived donors from aged donors.

The use of a sample-barcoded 5' primer and a J-beta primer mix characterized a second PCR of roughly 6 to 11 cycles. MiXCR was run by TCRdb on the 5' RACE reads, yielding one entry per CDR3 protein. Of about 680,000 distinct CDR3 sequences listed, around 49% are singletons. The authors drew roughly 9.8 milliliters of peripheral blood from each donor. CDR1 MDHEN and CDR2 SYDVKM come from the germline V gene. The CDR3 has 15 amino acids. V was cut by 5 bases and J by 5 bases, with 17 bases left in between. This clonotype was sampled from a woman in her sixties or seventies in good health. The source material was blood. V gene TRBV28 combines with J gene TRBJ2-3; D not certain. As DNA, the CDR3 is TGTGCCAGCAGTCGATGGCGAAACCGTTTAGATACGCAGTATTTT. Residues: CASSRWRNRLDTQYF. The variable domain in full, with the rest retrieved from reference TRBV28 and TRBJ2-3, is DVKVTQSSRYLVKRTGEKVFLECVQDMDHENMFWYRQDPGLGLRLIYFSYDVKMKEKGDIPEGYSVSREKKERFSLILESASTNQTSMYLCASSRWRNRLDTQYFGPGTRLTVL.